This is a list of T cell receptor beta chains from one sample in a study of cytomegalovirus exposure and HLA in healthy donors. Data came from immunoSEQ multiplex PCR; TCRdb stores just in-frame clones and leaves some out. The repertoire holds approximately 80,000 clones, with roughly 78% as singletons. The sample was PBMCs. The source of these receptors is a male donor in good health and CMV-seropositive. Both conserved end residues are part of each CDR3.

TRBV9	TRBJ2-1	CASSVLTSGSNEQFF
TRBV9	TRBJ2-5	CASSEVGGETQYF
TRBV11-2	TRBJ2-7	CASRGLAGGPSSYEQYF
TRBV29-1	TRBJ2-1	CSVGLAIDYNEQFF
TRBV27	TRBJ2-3	CASKTGLAGVRGKDTQYF
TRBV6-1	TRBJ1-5	CASSEDSVQPQHF
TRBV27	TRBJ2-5	CASRTGLAQETQYF
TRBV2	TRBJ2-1	CASSRGLAGANEQFF
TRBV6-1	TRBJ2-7	CASRLTGTYEQYF
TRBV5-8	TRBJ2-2	CASSSRTSGRITGELFF
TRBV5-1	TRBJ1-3	CASSLGTGAGNTIYF
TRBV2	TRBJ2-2	CASRGQMNTGELFF
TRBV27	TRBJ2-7	CASSLIGPMTYEQYF
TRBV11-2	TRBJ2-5	CASSPLLRGEETQYF
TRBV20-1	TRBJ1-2	CSGAQGDRNTF
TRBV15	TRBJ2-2	CATGRGITGELFF
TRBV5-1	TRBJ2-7	CASSLSAGLYEQYF
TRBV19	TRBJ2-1	CASSMRRDRINEQFF
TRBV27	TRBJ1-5	CASSLFTGRQPQHF
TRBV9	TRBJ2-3	CASSAYQGAQDTQYF
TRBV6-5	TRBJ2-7	CASSYLLETRGREQYF
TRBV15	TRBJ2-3	CATSILTPGQGADTQYF
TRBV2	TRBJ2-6	CARGLAGGGGANVLTF
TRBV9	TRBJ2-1	CASSVPGNEQFF
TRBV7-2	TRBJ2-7	CASSLSSYEQYF
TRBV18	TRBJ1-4	CASSPGTDRGREKLFF
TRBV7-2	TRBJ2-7	CASSPPGGRYEQYF
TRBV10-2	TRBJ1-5	CASTAGAGNQPQHF
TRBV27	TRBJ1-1	CASSFIQNTEAFF
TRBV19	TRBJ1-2	CASYPGPAGDGYTF
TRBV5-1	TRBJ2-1	CASSEGLSYNEQFF
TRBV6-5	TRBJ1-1	CASSYSPRTGEAFF
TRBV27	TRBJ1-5	CASSSTVPSNQPQHF
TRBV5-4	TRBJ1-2	CASSLAGGDGYTF